This section outlines one T cell receptor beta chain sequence together with its context. Its specificity is not known. The protocol was immunoSEQ multiplex PCR, while the TCRdb copy is restricted to in-frame clones and leaves out a portion. The profile shows about 350,000 clones, nearly 95% of them singletons. This sample's time point: blood from clinic visit 5 months post-surgery; TSC patient then seizure free. Patients received at least one anti-epileptic drug before surgery. This entry belongs to a study of brain T cells in children with intractable seizures. Study conclusions and caveats: Pre-surgery blood may have been undersampled, hiding some clones. Patients' HCMV serostatus was unknown; virus specificity rests on CDR3 similarity alone.

The origin of this receptor is a boy less than two years old with tuberous sclerosis and intractable seizures. Sequencing was performed on peripheral blood, taken roughly 5 months after surgery.

Here the CDR3 reads CAIGESYSNQPQHF. CDR3 nucleotide sequence: TGTGCCATAGGGGAGAGCTATAGCAATCAGCCCCAGCATTTT. This sequence joins TRBV6-6 and TRBJ1-5; weak D call: TRBD1 (5 bases). V lost 10 bases and J lost 0, with 13 bases in between. This CDR3 has 14 residues. Per the germline V gene, CDR1 is MNHNY and CDR2 is SVGAGI (reference sequence).